These T cell receptor beta chains were read from a single sample in a study of regulatory T cells in long-lasting Graves disease. TCRdb ran MiXCR on the multiplex PCR reads and lists one entry per CDR3 protein. The sample includes more than 350,000 distinct CDR3 sequences, under 25% of them seen just once. The sequenced sample was peripheral blood mononuclear cells (PBMCs), obtained when the disease was refractory, from a patient treated with antithyroid drugs. Source of these receptors: a female donor with Graves disease. The CDR3 runs from the conserved cysteine through the conserved F or W. Each record gives: CDR3 DNA, CDR3 protein, clone size, D gene, J gene, CDR3 length, V gene. D genes are given only for firm matches. Only part of the rows carry a size: once, few, many, or a class if the clone is expanded.

CDR3nt: TGTGCCAGCAGTTTCCCTGGACAGGGGGCAAATGGGGCCAACGTCCTGACTTTC
CDR3aa: CASSFPGQGANGANVLTF
abundance: NA
d_gene: TRBD1
j_gene: TRBJ2-6
len: 18
v_gene: TRBV27

CDR3nt: TGTGCCAGCAGTTTTACAGGGGGAATCACCGGGGAGCTGTTTTTT
CDR3aa: CASSFTGGITGELFF
abundance: NA
d_gene: TRBD1
j_gene: TRBJ2-2
len: 15
v_gene: TRBV12-3/TRBV12-4

CDR3nt: TGTGCCAGCAGCCTTACTACAGAATACGAGCAGTACTTC
CDR3aa: CASSLTTEYEQYF
abundance: few
d_gene: NA
j_gene: TRBJ2-7
len: 13
v_gene: TRBV7-3

CDR3nt: TGTGCCAGCAGTGAATGGGTAGCGGGACCTACCTACGAGCAGTACTTC
CDR3aa: CASSEWVAGPTYEQYF
abundance: many
d_gene: TRBD2
j_gene: TRBJ2-7
len: 16
v_gene: TRBV6-1

CDR3nt: TGTGCCAGCAGTGGGGACAGATTAAACACCGGGGAGCTGTTTTTT
CDR3aa: CASSGDRLNTGELFF
abundance: NA
d_gene: TRBD1
j_gene: TRBJ2-2
len: 15
v_gene: TRBV25-1

CDR3nt: TGTGCCAGCAGCCGTAGCGGGAGGTACGAGCAGTACTTC
CDR3aa: CASSRSGRYEQYF
abundance: many
d_gene: TRBD2
j_gene: TRBJ2-7
len: 13
v_gene: TRBV28

CDR3nt: TGTGCCAGCAGCTTACGCCAGCCCAATTCACCCCTCCACTTT
CDR3aa: CASSLRQPNSPLHF
abundance: few
d_gene: NA
j_gene: TRBJ1-6
len: 14
v_gene: TRBV13

CDR3nt: TGCAGTGCTAGAATGGGAACGAACACCGGGGAGCTGTTTTTT
CDR3aa: CSARMGTNTGELFF
abundance: many
d_gene: NA
j_gene: TRBJ2-2
len: 14
v_gene: TRBV20-1

CDR3nt: TGCAGTGCTAGAGAAACGACAGGTTTTAAGAGATTC
CDR3aa: CSARETTGFKRF
abundance: few
d_gene: NA
j_gene: TRBJ2-7
len: 12
v_gene: TRBV20-1

CDR3nt: TGTGCCACATCGCCGGGACCAAACACCGGGGAGCTGTTTTTT
CDR3aa: CATSPGPNTGELFF
abundance: many
d_gene: NA
j_gene: TRBJ2-2
len: 14
v_gene: TRBV24-1

CDR3nt: TGCAGTGCTAGAGTGGAAAGAAAGGACAGGGGAGTTGAGCAGTACTTC
CDR3aa: CSARVERKDRGVEQYF
abundance: NA
d_gene: TRBD1
j_gene: TRBJ2-7
len: 16
v_gene: TRBV20-1

CDR3nt: TGTGCCAGCGGGGGGGGGGCGCCGACTGAAGCTTTCTTT
CDR3aa: CASGGGAPTEAFF
abundance: few
d_gene: NA
j_gene: TRBJ1-1
len: 13
v_gene: TRBV6-1

CDR3nt: TGCAGTGCTAGGGACTCTAGCGGGGGTCCCCAAGAGACCCAGTACTTC
CDR3aa: CSARDSSGGPQETQYF
abundance: NA
d_gene: TRBD2
j_gene: TRBJ2-5
len: 16
v_gene: TRBV20-1

CDR3nt: TGTGCCAGCAGTTTACCTACAGGGGAAGCTTTCTTT
CDR3aa: CASSLPTGEAFF
abundance: many
d_gene: NA
j_gene: TRBJ1-1
len: 12
v_gene: TRBV27

CDR3nt: TGTGCCAGCAAATTGGGGGCCCAGCCCCAGCATTTT
CDR3aa: CASKLGAQPQHF
abundance: many
d_gene: NA
j_gene: TRBJ1-5
len: 12
v_gene: TRBV12-3/TRBV12-4

CDR3nt: TGCGCCAGCAGTGAGTCAACAGGGGCCGTCGGTTTTGGAGAGACCCAGTACTTC
CDR3aa: CASSESTGAVGFGETQYF
abundance: many
d_gene: TRBD1
j_gene: TRBJ2-5
len: 18
v_gene: TRBV10-2

CDR3nt: TGTGCCAGCAGCGAAACCCGGGACAGGGATGTAAATTCACCCCTCCACTTT
CDR3aa: CASSETRDRDVNSPLHF
abundance: NA
d_gene: TRBD1
j_gene: TRBJ1-6
len: 17
v_gene: TRBV7-7

CDR3nt: TGTGCCAGCAGTTTAGCCCGGACAGGGTCGAACACTGAAGCTTTCTTT
CDR3aa: CASSLARTGSNTEAFF
abundance: few
d_gene: TRBD1
j_gene: TRBJ1-1
len: 16
v_gene: TRBV7-9

CDR3nt: TGTGCCAGCAGCCAAGGAGGACGTGGGGCCAACGTCCTGACTTTC
CDR3aa: CASSQGGRGANVLTF
abundance: NA
d_gene: NA
j_gene: TRBJ2-6
len: 15
v_gene: TRBV4-2

CDR3nt: TGTGCCAGCAGGCCCGACAGGGGGTATCAGCCCCAGCATTTT
CDR3aa: CASRPDRGYQPQHF
abundance: many
d_gene: TRBD1
j_gene: TRBJ1-5
len: 14
v_gene: TRBV2

CDR3nt: TGTGCCAGCAAAGGACTAGCGGGAGGGCCTAATGAGCAGTTCTTC
CDR3aa: CASKGLAGGPNEQFF
abundance: NA
d_gene: TRBD2
j_gene: TRBJ2-1
len: 15
v_gene: TRBV5-4

CDR3nt: TGTGCCAGCAGCCAAGTACTAGCGGGCTACAATGAGCAGTTCTTC
CDR3aa: CASSQVLAGYNEQFF
abundance: few
d_gene: TRBD2
j_gene: TRBJ2-1
len: 15
v_gene: TRBV3-1

CDR3nt: TGTGCCAGTAGTCCTCTGGGCGGGATGAGCTCCTACGAGCAGTACTTC
CDR3aa: CASSPLGGMSSYEQYF
abundance: many
d_gene: NA
j_gene: TRBJ2-7
len: 16
v_gene: TRBV19

CDR3nt: TGCAGTGCCCAGGCCTCAGGGACAGATACGCAGTATTTT
CDR3aa: CSAQASGTDTQYF
abundance: few
d_gene: NA
j_gene: TRBJ2-3
len: 13
v_gene: TRBV20-1